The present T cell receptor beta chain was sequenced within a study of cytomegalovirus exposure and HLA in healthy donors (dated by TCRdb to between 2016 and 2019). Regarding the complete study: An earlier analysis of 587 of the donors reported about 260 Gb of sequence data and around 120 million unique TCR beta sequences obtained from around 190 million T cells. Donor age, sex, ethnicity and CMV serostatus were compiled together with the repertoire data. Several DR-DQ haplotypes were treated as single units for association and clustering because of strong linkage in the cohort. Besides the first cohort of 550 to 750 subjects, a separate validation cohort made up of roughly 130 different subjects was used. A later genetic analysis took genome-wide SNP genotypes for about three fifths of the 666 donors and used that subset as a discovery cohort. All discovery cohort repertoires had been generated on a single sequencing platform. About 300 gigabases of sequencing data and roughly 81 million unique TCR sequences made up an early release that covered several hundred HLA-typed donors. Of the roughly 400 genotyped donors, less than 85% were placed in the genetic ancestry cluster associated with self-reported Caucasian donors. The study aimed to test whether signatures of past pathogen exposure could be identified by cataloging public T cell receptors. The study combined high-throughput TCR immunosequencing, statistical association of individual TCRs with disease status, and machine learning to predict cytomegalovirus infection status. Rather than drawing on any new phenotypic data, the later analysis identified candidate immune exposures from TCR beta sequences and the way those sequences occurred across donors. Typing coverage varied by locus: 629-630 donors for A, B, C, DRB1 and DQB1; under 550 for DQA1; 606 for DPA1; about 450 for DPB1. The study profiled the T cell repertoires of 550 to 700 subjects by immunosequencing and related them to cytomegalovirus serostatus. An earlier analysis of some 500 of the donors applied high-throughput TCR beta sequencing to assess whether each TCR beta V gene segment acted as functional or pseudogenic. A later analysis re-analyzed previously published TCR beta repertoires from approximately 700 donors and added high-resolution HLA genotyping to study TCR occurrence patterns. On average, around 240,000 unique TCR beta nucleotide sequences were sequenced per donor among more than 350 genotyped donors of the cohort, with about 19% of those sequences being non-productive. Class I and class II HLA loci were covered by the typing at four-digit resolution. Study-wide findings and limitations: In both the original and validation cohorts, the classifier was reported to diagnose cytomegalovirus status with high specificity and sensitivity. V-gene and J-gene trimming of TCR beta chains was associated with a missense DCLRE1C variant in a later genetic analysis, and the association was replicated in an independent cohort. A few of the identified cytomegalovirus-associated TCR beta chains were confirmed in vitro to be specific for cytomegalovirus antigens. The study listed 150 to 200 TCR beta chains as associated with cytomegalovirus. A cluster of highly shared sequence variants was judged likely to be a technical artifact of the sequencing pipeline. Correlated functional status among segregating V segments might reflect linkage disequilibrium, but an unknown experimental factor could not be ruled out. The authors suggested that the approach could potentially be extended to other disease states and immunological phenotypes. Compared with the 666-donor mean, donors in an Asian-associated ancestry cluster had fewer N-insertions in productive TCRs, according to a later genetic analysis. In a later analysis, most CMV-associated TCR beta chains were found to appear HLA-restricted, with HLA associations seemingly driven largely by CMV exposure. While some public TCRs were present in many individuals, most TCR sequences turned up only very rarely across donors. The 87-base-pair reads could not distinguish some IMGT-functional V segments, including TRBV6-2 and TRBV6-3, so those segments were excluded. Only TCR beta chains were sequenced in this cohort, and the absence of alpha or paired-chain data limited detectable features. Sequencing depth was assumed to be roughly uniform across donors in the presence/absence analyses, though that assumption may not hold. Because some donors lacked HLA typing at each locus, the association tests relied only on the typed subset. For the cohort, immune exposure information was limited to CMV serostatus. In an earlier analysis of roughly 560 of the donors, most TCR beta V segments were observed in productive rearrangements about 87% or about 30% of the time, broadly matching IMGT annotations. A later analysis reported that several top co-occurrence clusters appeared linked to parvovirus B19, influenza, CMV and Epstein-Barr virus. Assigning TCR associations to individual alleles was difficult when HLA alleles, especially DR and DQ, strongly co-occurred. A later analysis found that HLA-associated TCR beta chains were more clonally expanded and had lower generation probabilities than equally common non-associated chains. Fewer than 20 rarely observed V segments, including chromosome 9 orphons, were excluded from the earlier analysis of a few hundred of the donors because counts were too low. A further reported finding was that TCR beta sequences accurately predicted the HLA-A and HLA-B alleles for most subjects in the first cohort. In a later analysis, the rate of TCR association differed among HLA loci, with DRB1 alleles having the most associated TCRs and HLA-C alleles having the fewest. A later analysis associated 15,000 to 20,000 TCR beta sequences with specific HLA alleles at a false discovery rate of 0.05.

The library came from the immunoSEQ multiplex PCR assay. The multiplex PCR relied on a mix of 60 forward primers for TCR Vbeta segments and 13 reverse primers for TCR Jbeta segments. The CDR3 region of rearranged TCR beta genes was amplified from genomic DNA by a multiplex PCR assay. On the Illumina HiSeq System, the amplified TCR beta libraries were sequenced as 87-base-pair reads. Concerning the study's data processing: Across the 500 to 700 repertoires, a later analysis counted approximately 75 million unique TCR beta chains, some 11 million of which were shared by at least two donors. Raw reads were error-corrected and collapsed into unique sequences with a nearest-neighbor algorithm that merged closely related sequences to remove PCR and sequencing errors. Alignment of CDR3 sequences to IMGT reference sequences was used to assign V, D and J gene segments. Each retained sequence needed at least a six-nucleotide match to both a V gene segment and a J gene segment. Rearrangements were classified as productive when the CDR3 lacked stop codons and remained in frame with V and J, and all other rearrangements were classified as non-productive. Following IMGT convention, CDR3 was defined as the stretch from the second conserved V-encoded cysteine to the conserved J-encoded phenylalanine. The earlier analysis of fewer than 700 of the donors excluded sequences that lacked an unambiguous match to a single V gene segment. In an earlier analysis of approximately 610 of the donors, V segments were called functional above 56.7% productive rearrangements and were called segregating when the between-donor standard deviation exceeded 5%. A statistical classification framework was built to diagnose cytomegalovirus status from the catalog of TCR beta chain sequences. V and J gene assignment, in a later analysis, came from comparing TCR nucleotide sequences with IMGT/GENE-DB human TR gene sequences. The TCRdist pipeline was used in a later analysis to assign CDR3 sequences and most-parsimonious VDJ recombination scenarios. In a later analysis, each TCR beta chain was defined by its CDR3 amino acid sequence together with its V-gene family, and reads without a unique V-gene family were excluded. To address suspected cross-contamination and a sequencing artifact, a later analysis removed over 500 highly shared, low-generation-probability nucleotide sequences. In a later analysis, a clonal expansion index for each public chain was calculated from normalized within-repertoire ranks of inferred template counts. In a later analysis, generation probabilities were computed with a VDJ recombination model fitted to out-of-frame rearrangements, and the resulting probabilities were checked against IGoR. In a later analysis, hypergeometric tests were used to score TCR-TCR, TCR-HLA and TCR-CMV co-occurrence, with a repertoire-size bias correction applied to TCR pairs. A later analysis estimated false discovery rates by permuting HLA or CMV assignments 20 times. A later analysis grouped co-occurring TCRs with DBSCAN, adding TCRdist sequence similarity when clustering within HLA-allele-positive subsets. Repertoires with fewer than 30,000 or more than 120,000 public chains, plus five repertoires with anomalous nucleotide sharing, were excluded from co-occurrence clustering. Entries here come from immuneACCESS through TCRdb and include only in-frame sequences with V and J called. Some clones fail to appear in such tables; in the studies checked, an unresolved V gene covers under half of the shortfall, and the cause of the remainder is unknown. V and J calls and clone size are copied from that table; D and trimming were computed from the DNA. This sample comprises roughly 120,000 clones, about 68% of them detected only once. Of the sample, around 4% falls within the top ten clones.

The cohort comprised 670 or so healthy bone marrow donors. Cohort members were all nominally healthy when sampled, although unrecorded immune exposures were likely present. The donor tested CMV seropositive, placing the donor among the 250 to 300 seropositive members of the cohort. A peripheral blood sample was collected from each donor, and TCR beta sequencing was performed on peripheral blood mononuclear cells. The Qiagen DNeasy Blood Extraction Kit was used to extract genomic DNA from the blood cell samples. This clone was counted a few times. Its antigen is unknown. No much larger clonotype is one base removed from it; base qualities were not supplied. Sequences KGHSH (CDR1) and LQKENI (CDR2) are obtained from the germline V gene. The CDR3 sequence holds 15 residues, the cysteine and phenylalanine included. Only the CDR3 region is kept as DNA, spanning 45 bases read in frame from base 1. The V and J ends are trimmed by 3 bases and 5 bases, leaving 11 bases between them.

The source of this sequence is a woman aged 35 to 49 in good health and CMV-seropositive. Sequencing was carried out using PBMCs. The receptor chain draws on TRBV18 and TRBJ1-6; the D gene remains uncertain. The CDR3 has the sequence CASSPSQRNNSPLHF. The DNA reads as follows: TGTGCCAGCTCACCGAGCCAGCGGAATAATTCACCCCTCCACTTT.